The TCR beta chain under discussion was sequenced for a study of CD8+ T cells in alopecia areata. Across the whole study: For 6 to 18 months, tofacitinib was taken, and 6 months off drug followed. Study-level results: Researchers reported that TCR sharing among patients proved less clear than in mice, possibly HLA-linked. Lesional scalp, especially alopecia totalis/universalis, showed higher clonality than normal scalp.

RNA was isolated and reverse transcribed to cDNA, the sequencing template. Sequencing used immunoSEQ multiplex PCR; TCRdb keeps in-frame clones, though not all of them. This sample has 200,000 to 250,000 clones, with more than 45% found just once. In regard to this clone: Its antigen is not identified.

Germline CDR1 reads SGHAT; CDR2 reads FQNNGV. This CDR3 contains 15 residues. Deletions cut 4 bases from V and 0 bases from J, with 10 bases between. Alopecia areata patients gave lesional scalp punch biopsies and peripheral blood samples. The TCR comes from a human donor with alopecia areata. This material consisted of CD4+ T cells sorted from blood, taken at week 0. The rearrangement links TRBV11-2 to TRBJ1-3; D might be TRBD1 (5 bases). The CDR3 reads CASSSWGLSGNTIYF. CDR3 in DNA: TGTGCCAGCAGCTCTTGGGGCCTCTCTGGAAACACCATATATTTT.